These 30 T cell receptor beta chains came from one sample sequenced in a study of cytomegalovirus exposure and HLA in healthy donors. Primers included in the PCR were 60 Vbeta and 13 Jbeta primers. The protocol was immunoSEQ multiplex PCR, while the TCRdb copy is restricted to in-frame clones and leaves out a portion. The data show some 150,000 clones, about 80% seen once. Material for sequencing was PBMCs. Receptors originate from a man aged 30-40 years in good health and CMV-seronegative.

J is TRBJ2-4 and V is TRBV19; 9 nucleotides align to TRBD2. The CDR3 extends over 18 amino acids. Trimming removed 0 bases from V and 8 bases from J; junction bases left unmatched: 14. Looked up from germline, CDR1 is LNHDA and CDR2 is SQIVND (reference sequence). This chain's CDR3 is CASSIEGVTSGWRDIQYF. In DNA, the CDR3 is TGTGCCAGTAGTATAGAGGGTGTGACTAGCGGTTGGAGGGACATTCAGTACTTC.

As regards this clone: This sample includes further DNA sequences coding for the same CDR3. The V call is TRBV5-1, the J call TRBJ1-2; perhaps TRBD1 as D (5 bases). Trimming took 4 bases from V and 8 from J, leaving 15 bases between them. This CDR3 spans 13 amino acids. Germline values: CDR1 SGHRS, CDR2 YFSETQ. The CDR3 loop is CASSPDTIYGYTF. The CDR3 nucleotides are TGCGCCAGCAGCCCGGACACGATCTACGGCTACACCTTC.

The chain combines TRBV6-1 with TRBJ2-7; no clear D. CDR3 length equals 15 residues. Germline values: CDR1 MNHNS, CDR2 SASEGT. V lost 7 bases and J 1 base, leaving 17 bases between the germline ends. CDR3 nucleotides: TGTGCCAGCACCGAAGTACTGCATGTTTCCTACGAGCAGTACTTC. Translation gives CASTEVLHVSYEQYF.

This clone appeared a few times. V usage is TRBV28 and J usage is TRBJ2-7; 7 bases map to TRBD1. CDR3 length: 14 residues. Germline CDR1 MDHEN, CDR2 SYDVKM. With 6 bases clipped from V and 5 bases from J, the junction kept 10 bases outside the gene matches. CDR3 bases: TGTGCCAGCAGGCGAATCCGACAGGGTAACGAGCAGTACTTC. Its translation: CASRRIRQGNEQYF.

This clone was found once. The gene calls are TRBV2 and TRBJ2-4; D may be TRBD1 (6 bases). CDR3 size: 15 residues. The V and J ends lost 10 bases and 8 bases respectively, with 24 bases between them. Germline CDR1 SNHLY, CDR2 FYNNEI. The CDR3 sequence: CATLGYTGPADIQYF. The CDR3 DNA reads as TGTGCCACCCTGGGATATACAGGGCCTGCAGACATTCAGTACTTC. Using reference TRBV2 and TRBJ2-4 for the parts outside the CDR3, the full variable domain is EPEVTQTPSHQVTQMGQEVILRCVPISNHLYFYWYRQILGQKVEFLVSFYNNEISEKSEIFDDQFSVERPDGSNFTLKIRSTKLEDSAMYFCATLGYTGPADIQYFGAGTRLSVL.

V is TRBV28 and J is TRBJ2-2, with TRBD2 matching over 7 bases. The CDR3 extends over 19 amino acids. The junction had 19 bases not matched to a gene; V was cut back by 4 bases and J by 5 bases. Per the germline V gene, CDR1 is MDHEN and CDR2 is SYDVKM. The CDR3 spells CASSSPDSGPSFRTGELFF. The CDR3 nucleotides are TGTGCCAGCAGTTCCCCTGATAGCGGGCCCTCCTTCCGGACCGGGGAGCTGTTTTTT.

The chain is built from TRBV11-3 and TRBJ1-2, with TRBD1 identical over 7 bases. The junction had 0 bases not matched to a gene; V was cut back by 1 base and J by 4 bases. From germline, CDR1 is SGHNT and CDR2 YENEEA. This CDR3 comprises 13 residues. The CDR3 loop reads CASSLAGGYGYTF. CDR3 bases: TGTGCCAGCAGCTTAGCAGGGGGCTATGGCTACACCTTC.

V is TRBV13 and J is TRBJ2-1, with 7 bases lining up with TRBD1. V lost 5 bases, J lost 4 bases, and 5 bases stayed unmatched. The CDR3 spans 14 residues. The germline CDR1 and CDR2 sequences are PRHDT and FYEKMQ (reference sequence). CDR3 region: CASSPGTVYNEQFF. In nucleotides, the CDR3 is TGTGCCAGCAGCCCTGGGACAGTTTACAATGAGCAGTTCTTC.

This clone was detected a few times. J is TRBJ1-1 and V is TRBV7-9; possibly TRBD1 for D (5 bases). Germline V lookup: CDR1 SEHNR, CDR2 FQNEAQ (reference sequence). This CDR3 contains 14 residues. V was shortened by 5 bases and J by 11 bases, with 21 bases between the two germline ends. DNA for the CDR3: TGTGCCAGCAGCCTAGGGGCGGGAGGGAGGGCGGCTTTCTTT. It specifies CASSLGAGGRAAFF.

The rearrangement links TRBV25-1 to TRBJ2-7; 11 bases map to TRBD1. The CDR3 is 15 amino acids. V trimming: 1 base; J trimming: 3 bases; junction bases outside the gene matches: 2. Per germline, CDR1 MGHDK and CDR2 SYGVNS. The CDR3 DNA is TGTGCCAGCAGTGAATTTGGGACAGGGGGCTACGAGCAGTACTTC. It is translated as CASSEFGTGGYEQYF.

The chain couples TRBV19 to TRBJ1-1, with a weak D call TRBD1 (6 bases). Germline-derived CDR1 and CDR2 are LNHDA and SQIVND (reference sequence). V was trimmed by 4 bases and J by 2 bases, leaving 11 bases between them. The length of the CDR3 is 14 residues. CDR3 sequence (DNA): TGTGCCAGTAGTACCCGACAGGCTAACACTGAAGCTTTCTTT. Translating gives CASSTRQANTEAFF.

The chain joins TRBV19 to TRBJ1-2; tentative D call: TRBD1 (5 bases). Germline V lookup: CDR1 LNHDA, CDR2 SQIVND (reference sequence). The CDR3 length is 12 residues. The V gene lost 9 bases and the J gene lost 8 bases, with 16 bases spanning the gap. Written as DNA, the CDR3 is TGTGCCAGCAACTCCCCAGGGAGGGGCTACACCTTC. This translates into CASNSPGRGYTF.

This chain joins TRBV28 and TRBJ2-5, with TRBD2 matching 8 bases. The closer fit of TRBJ2-7 to the DNA end suggests the J call may be wrong. The CDR3 has 14 residues. The germline gives CDR1 MDHEN, CDR2 SYDVKM. CDR3 sequence reads: CASSPGGVSYEQYF. For the CDR3, the DNA is TGTGCCAGCAGCCCGGGGGGGGTCTCCTACGAGCAGTACTTC.

The chain couples TRBV7-9 to TRBJ1-2, with a weak D call TRBD1 (6 bases). The germline CDR1 and CDR2 sequences are SEHNR and FQNEAQ (reference sequence). This CDR3 region has 14 residues. The V gene lost 3 bases and the J gene lost 2 bases, with 10 bases spanning the gap. CDR3 DNA: TGTGCCAGCAGCTTGACCGACAGGAACTATGGCTACACCTTC. Amino acids: CASSLTDRNYGYTF. Using reference TRBV7-9 and TRBJ1-2 for the parts outside the CDR3, the full variable domain is DTGVSQNPRHKITKRGQNVTFRCDPISEHNRLYWYRQTLGQGPEFLTYFQNEAQLEKSRLLSDRFSAERPKGSFSTLEIQRTEQGDSAMYLCASSLTDRNYGYTFGSGTRLTVV.

In this sample, this clone turned up a few times. The chain carries TRBV7-9 and TRBJ1-1, with D perhaps TRBD1 (5 bases). In germline, CDR1 is SEHNR, CDR2 FQNEAQ (reference sequence). The CDR3 has 14 amino acids. The V and J ends lost 4 bases and 5 bases respectively, with 14 bases between them. CDR3 in DNA: TGTGCCAGCAGCTACCTCTTAGGGGAAACTGAAGCTTTCTTT. Translation: CASSYLLGETEAFF.

J is TRBJ1-1 and V is TRBV9, with a possible D match to TRBD1 (5 bases). The CDR3 sequence is 16 residues long. Per the germline V gene, CDR1 is SGDLS and CDR2 is YYNGEE. V was clipped by 0 bases and J by 4 bases, with 16 bases between them. The CDR3 region is CASSVGTGPSGTEAFF. Written as DNA, the CDR3 is TGTGCCAGCAGCGTAGGAACAGGCCCCTCGGGCACTGAAGCTTTCTTT.

This clone was detected only once. The V call is TRBV30, the J call TRBJ2-7; unclear D gene. Germline loops: CDR1 GTSNPN, CDR2 SVGIG (reference sequence). The CDR3 has 11 amino acids. V was shortened by 6 bases and J by 8 bases, with 14 bases between the two germline ends. CDR3 sequence reads: CACKELLQQYF. The CDR3 bases are TGTGCCTGTAAGGAGCTGCTCCAGCAGTACTTC. The variable domain in full, with the rest retrieved from reference TRBV30 and TRBJ2-7, is SQTIHQWPATLVQPVGSPLSLECTVEGTSNPNLYWYRQAAGRGLQLLFYSVGIGQISSEVPQNLSASRPQDRQFILSSKKLLLSDSGFYLCACKELLQQYFGPGTRLTVT.

The chain couples TRBV7-9 to TRBJ2-2; tentatively, D is TRBD1 (5 bases). The CDR3 length is 12 residues. Trimming left V 5 bases short and J 8 bases short, with 9 bases between. Germline-derived CDR1 and CDR2 are SEHNR and FQNEAQ (reference sequence). DNA of the CDR3: TGTGCCAGCAGCCACCCAGGGGGGGAGCTGTTTTTT. Amino acid sequence: CASSHPGGELFF. Full variable domain (outside the CDR3, taken from reference TRBV7-9 and TRBJ2-2): DTGVSQNPRHKITKRGQNVTFRCDPISEHNRLYWYRQTLGQGPEFLTYFQNEAQLEKSRLLSDRFSAERPKGSFSTLEIQRTEQGDSAMYLCASSHPGGELFFGEGSRLTVL.

The chain has TRBV6-6 and TRBJ1-5; no clear D. Germline CDR1 MNHNY, CDR2 SVGAGI (reference sequence). The CDR3 sequence is 13 residues long. Trimming stripped 6 bases from V and 0 bases from J, with 6 bases between. The CDR3 DNA sequence: TGTGCCAGCAGCCGTAATAGCAATCAGCCCCAGCATTTT. Its translation: CASSRNSNQPQHF.

V gene TRBV6-6 combines with J gene TRBJ1-2; 8 bases are a match to TRBD1. V shed 6 bases, J shed 7 bases, and the junction held 7 bases outside the gene matches. Germline V CDR1 and CDR2: MNHNY, SVGAGI (reference sequence). This CDR3 spans 13 amino acids. DNA for the CDR3: TGTGCCAGCAGCCAGACAGGGGTGGGTGGCTACACCTTC. Its translation is CASSQTGVGGYTF.

V is TRBV27 and J is TRBJ2-3; possible D gene TRBD1, 6 bases. Germline CDR1 is MNHEY and CDR2 is SMNVEV (reference sequence). V lost 6 bases to trimming and J lost 3 bases, with 7 bases between them. This CDR3 has 12 amino acids. The CDR3 spells CASRRGTDTQYF. The CDR3 DNA reads TGTGCCAGCAGGAGGGGGACAGATACGCAGTATTTT.

This clone has a single count. The chain is built from TRBV28 and TRBJ1-1, with 7 positions matching TRBD1. With 7 bases clipped from V and 0 bases from J, the junction kept 5 bases outside the gene matches. The germline CDR1 and CDR2 sequences are MDHEN and SYDVKM. The CDR3 extends over 14 amino acids. This CDR3 reads CASMRRGLNTEAFF. The CDR3 DNA sequence: TGTGCCAGCATGCGAAGGGGGCTGAACACTGAAGCTTTCTTT.

The chain recombines TRBV5-1 with TRBJ1-4, with 9 bases identical to TRBD1. Per the germline V gene, CDR1 is SGHRS and CDR2 is YFSETQ. The junction had 6 bases not matched to a gene; V was cut back by 6 bases and J by 0 bases. The CDR3 covers 16 residues. CDR3 sequence (DNA): TGCGCCAGCACCATACAGGGGGCGGCAACTAATGAAAAACTGTTTTTT. This sequence encodes CASTIQGAATNEKLFF.

CDR3 in DNA: TGTGCCTGGAACCTGGGCCATAGCAATCAGCCCCAGCATTTT. Residues: CAWNLGHSNQPQHF. This sequence joins TRBV30 and TRBJ1-5; no firm D call. CDR1 is GTSNPN, CDR2 SVGIG, per germline (reference sequence). This CDR3 spans 14 amino acids. V lost 4 bases and J lost 0, with 10 bases in between.

The V call is TRBV5-1, the J call TRBJ2-2, with D hard to call. V shed 4 bases and J shed 2 bases, with 12 bases lying between them. CDR3 length: 15 amino acids. Germline CDR1 is SGHRS and CDR2 is YFSETQ. The CDR3 loop reads CASSARTANTGELFF. As DNA, the CDR3 is TGCGCCAGCAGCGCGCGAACAGCTAACACCGGGGAGCTGTTTTTT.

This chain links TRBV6-5 with TRBJ2-7; 9 bases align to TRBD1. Germline values: CDR1 MNHEY, CDR2 SVGAGI. The CDR3 has 14 amino acids. The trim removed 7 bases at V and 5 bases at J, leaving 9 bases unmatched. In DNA, the CDR3 is TGTGCCAGCACAAACCCGGGACAGGGCAACGAGCAGTACTTC. Translated, it gives CASTNPGQGNEQYF.

The chain recombines TRBV25-1 with TRBJ1-2, with TRBD1 matching 9 bases. The junction had 7 bases not matched to a gene; V was cut back by 4 bases and J by 4 bases. The CDR3 loop spans 15 amino acids. Germline values: CDR1 MGHDK, CDR2 SYGVNS. This CDR3 is CASSALGQGIYGYTF. The CDR3 DNA reads as TGTGCCAGCAGTGCTCTGGGACAGGGTATCTATGGCTACACCTTC.

This clone was found a few times. The chain is built from TRBV27 and TRBJ2-3; D not certain. CDR3 length equals 15 residues. The germline CDR1 and CDR2 sequences are MNHEY and SMNVEV (reference sequence). V was clipped by 2 bases and J by 2 bases, with 11 bases between them. CDR3 sequence (DNA): TGTGCCAGCAGTTTAGGGCCAGCATTCACAGATACGCAGTATTTT. Amino acids: CASSLGPAFTDTQYF.

V and J are TRBV2 and TRBJ2-2, with D perhaps TRBD2 (7 bases). Trimming cost V 6 bases and J 4 bases, with 18 bases left between them. The CDR3 consists of 16 residues. Germline CDR1 and CDR2: SNHLY and FYNNEI. Here the CDR3 reads CASRGRGAGSTGELFF. For the CDR3, the DNA is TGTGCCAGCAGGGGGAGGGGGGCAGGGTCCACCGGGGAGCTGTTTTTT.

The chain carries TRBV5-6 and TRBJ2-7; TRBD1 matches at 10 bases. The V segment lost 4 bases and the J segment 4 bases; nucleotides outside the gene matches: 5. This CDR3 has 14 residues. CDR1 and CDR2 from the germline V gene are SGHDT and YYEEEE. The CDR3, as DNA: TGTGCCAGCAGCACCGGGACAGGGGATTACGAGCAGTACTTC. Translating it yields CASSTGTGDYEQYF.